This T cell receptor beta chain originates from a study of cytomegalovirus exposure and HLA in healthy donors. Produced via immunoSEQ multiplex PCR; TCRdb's table is partial and in-frame only. The sample shows 200,000 or so clones, about 91% of them seen only once. Regarding the study as a whole: Rarity characterized most TCR sequences, yet some public TCRs appeared in many donors.

Per germline, CDR1 GTSNPN and CDR2 SVGIG (reference sequence). This CDR3 is 15 amino acids long. V shed 2 bases and J 8 bases; nucleotides not matched to a gene: 9. Concerning this clone: No antigen is known for it.

The source material was PBMCs. V is TRBV30 and J is TRBJ1-2; 12 bases match TRBD1. The receptor was derived from a young woman in good health and CMV-seronegative. CDR3 loop: CAWSRGTGGPGGYTF. For the CDR3, the DNA is TGTGCCTGGAGTAGGGGGACAGGGGGCCCGGGGGGCTACACCTTC.